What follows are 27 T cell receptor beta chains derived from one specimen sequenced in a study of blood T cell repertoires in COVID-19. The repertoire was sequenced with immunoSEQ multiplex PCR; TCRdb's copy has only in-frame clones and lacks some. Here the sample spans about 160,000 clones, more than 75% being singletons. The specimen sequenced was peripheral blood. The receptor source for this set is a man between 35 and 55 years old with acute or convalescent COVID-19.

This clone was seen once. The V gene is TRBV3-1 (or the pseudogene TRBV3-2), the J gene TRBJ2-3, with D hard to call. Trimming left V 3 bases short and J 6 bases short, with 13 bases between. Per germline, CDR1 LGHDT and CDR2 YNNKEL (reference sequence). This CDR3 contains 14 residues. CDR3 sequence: CASSHDLTADTQYF. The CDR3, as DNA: TGTGCCAGCAGCCATGACCTGACTGCCGATACGCAGTATTTT.

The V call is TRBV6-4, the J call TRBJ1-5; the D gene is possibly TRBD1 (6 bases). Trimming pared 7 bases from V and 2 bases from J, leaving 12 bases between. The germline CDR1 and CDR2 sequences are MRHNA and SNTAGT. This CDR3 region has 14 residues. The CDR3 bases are TGTGCCAGCATAAGCAGGGGAGGCAATCAGCCCCAGCATTTT. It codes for CASISRGGNQPQHF.

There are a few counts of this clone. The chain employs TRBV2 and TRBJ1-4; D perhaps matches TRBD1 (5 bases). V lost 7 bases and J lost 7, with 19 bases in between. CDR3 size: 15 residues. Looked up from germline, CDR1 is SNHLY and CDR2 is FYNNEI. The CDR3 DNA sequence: TGTGCCAGCATTCTCTTCGACAGCCAAGGTGAAAAACTGTTTTTT. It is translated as CASILFDSQGEKLFF.

CDR3 amino acids: CASSVGQGSVEAFF. In nucleotides, the CDR3 is TGTGCCAGCAGCGTGGGACAGGGGTCGGTTGAAGCTTTCTTT. The chain joins TRBV5-4 to TRBJ1-1; 10 nucleotides line up with TRBD1. Germline V gene lookup returns CDR1 SGHNT and CDR2 YYREEE (reference sequence). V was clipped by 4 bases and J by 7 bases; unmatched bases: 7. The CDR3 runs to 14 residues.

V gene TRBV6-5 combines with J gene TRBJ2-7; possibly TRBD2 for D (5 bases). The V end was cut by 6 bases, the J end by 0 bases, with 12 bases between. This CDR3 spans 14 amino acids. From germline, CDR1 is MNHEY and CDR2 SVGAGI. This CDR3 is CASSFSGNSYEQYF. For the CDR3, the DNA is TGTGCCAGCAGCTTTTCCGGGAACTCCTACGAGCAGTACTTC.

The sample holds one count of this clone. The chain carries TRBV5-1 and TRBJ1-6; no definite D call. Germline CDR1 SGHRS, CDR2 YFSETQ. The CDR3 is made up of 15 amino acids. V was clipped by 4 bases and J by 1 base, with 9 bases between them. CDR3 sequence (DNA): TGCGCCAGCAGCACGAGGGTGTCCTATAATTCACCCCTCCACTTT. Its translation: CASSTRVSYNSPLHF.

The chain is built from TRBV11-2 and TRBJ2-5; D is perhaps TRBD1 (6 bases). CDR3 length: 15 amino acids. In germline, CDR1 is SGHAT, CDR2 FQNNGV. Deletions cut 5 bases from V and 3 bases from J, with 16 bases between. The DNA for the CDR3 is TGTGCCAGCAGCCCCCTTGGGGGCGGTAAAGAGACCCAGTACTTC. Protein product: CASSPLGGGKETQYF.

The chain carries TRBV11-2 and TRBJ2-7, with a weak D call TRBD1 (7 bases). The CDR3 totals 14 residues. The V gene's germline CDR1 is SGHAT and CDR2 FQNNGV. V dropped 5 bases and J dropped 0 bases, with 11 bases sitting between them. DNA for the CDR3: TGTGCCAGCAGCGGAGGGGGCCGCTCCTACGAGCAGTACTTC. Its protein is CASSGGGRSYEQYF.

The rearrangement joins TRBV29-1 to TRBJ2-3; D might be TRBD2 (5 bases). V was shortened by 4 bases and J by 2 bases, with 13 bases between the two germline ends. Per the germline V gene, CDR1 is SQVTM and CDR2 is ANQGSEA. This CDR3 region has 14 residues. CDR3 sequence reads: CSVVERSLTDTQYF. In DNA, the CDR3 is TGCAGCGTTGTCGAGCGGAGCCTCACAGATACGCAGTATTTT.

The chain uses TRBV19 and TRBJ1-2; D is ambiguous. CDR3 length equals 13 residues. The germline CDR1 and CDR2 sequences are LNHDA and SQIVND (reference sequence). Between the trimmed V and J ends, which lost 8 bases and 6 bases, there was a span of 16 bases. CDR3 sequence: CASSQNVLNGYTF. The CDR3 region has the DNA TGTGCCAGTTCACAGAATGTTCTGAATGGCTACACCTTC.

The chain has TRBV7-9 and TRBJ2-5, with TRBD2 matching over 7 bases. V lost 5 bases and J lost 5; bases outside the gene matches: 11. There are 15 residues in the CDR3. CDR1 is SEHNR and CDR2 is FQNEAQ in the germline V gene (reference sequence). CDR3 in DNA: TGTGCCAGCAGCGAGGATCGGACTAGTACGGAGACCCAGTACTTC. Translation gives CASSEDRTSTETQYF.

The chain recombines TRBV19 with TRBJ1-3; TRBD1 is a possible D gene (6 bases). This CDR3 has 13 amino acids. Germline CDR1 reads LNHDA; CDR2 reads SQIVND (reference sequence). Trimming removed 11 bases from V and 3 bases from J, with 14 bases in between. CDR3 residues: CAVDTGIGNTIYF. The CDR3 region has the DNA TGTGCCGTAGATACAGGGATTGGAAACACCATATATTTT. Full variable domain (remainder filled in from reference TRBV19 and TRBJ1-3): DGGITQSPKYLFRKEGQNVTLSCEQNLNHDAMYWYRQDPGQGLRLIYYSQIVNDFQKGDIAEGYSVSREKKESFPLTVTSAQKNPTAFYLCAVDTGIGNTIYFGEGSWLTVV.

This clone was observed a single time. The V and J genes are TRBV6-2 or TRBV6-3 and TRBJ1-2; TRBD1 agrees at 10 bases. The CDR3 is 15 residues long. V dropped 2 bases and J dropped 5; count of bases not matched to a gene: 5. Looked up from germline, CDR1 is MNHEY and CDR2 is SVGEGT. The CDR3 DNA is TGTGCCAGCAGTTACGGGACAGGGGATTTGTATGGCTACACCTTC. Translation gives CASSYGTGDLYGYTF.

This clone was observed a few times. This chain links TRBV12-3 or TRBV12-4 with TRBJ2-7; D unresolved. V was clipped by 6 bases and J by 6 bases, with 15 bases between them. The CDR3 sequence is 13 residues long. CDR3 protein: CASSPGFRGEQYF. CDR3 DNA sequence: TGTGCCAGCAGCCCCGGGTTTCGAGGCGAGCAGTACTTC.

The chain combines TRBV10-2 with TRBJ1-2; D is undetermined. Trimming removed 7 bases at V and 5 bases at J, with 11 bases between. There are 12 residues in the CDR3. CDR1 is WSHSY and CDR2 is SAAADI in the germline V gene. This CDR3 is CASMRDAYGYTF. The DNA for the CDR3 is TGCGCCAGCATGAGGGATGCGTATGGCTACACCTTC.

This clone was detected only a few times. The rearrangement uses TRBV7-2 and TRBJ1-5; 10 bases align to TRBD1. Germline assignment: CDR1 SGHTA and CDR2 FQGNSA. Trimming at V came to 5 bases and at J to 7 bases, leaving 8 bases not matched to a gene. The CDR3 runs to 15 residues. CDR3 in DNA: TGTGCCAGCAGCCGTGACAGGGGGCGGGAGCAGCCCCAGCATTTT. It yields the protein CASSRDRGREQPQHF.

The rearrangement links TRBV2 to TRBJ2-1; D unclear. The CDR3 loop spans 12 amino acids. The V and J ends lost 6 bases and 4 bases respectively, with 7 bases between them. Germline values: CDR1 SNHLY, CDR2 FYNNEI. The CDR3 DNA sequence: TGTGCCAGCAGCCCCCCTTACAATGAGCAGTTCTTC. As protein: CASSPPYNEQFF.

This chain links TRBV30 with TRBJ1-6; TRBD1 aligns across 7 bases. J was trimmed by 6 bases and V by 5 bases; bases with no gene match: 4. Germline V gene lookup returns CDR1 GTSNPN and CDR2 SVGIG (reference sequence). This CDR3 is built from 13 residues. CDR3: CAWRTGPNSPLHF. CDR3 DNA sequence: TGTGCCTGGCGGACAGGTCCTAATTCACCCCTCCACTTT.

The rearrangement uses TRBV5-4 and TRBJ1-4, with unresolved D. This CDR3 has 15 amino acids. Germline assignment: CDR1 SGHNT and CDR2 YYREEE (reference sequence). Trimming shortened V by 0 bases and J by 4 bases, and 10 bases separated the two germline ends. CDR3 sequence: CASSLGSGGNEKLFF. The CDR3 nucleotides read TGTGCCAGCAGCTTGGGGTCAGGAGGTAATGAAAAACTGTTTTTT.

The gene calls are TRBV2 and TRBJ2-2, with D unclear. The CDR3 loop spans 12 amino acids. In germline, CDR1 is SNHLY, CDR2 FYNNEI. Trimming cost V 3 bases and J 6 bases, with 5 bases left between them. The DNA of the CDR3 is TGTGCCAGCAGTGACTTAGCCGGGGAGCTGTTTTTT. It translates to CASSDLAGELFF. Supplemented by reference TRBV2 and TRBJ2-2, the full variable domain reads EPEVTQTPSHQVTQMGQEVILRCVPISNHLYFYWYRQILGQKVEFLVSFYNNEISEKSEIFDDQFSVERPDGSNFTLKIRSTKLEDSAMYFCASSDLAGELFFGEGSRLTVL.

The CDR3 sequence is CASSSSGGTLFYNEQFF. The CDR3 bases are TGTGCCAGCAGTTCTAGCGGGGGGACCCTCTTCTACAATGAGCAGTTCTTC. V usage is TRBV28 and J usage is TRBJ2-1; TRBD2 matches at 11 bases. After removal of 4 bases from V and 3 bases from J, the junction contained 8 bases not matched to a gene. The CDR3 runs to 17 residues. Germline-derived CDR1 and CDR2 are MDHEN and SYDVKM.

The CDR3 bases are TGTGCCAGCAGCTTAGTCCCCGGGACAGGGGGGACCGGGGAGCTGTTTTTT. Amino acids: CASSLVPGTGGTGELFF. The chain joins TRBV11-2 to TRBJ2-2; 11 nucleotides match TRBD1. The CDR3 extends over 17 amino acids. The V gene end was trimmed by 1 base and the J gene end by 5 bases; junction bases not matched to a gene: 6. Germline loops: CDR1 SGHAT, CDR2 FQNNGV.

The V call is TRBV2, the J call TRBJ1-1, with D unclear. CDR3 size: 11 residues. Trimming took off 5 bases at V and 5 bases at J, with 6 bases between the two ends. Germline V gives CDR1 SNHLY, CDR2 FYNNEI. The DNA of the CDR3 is TGTGCCAGCAGTTTAGTGACTGAAGCTTTCTTT. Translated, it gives CASSLVTEAFF.

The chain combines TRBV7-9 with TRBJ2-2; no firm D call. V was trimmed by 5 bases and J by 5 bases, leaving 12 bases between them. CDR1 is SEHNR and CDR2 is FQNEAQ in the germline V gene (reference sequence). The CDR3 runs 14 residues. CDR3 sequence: CASSQGAGTGELFF. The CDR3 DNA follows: TGTGCCAGCAGCCAAGGAGCCGGGACCGGGGAGCTGTTTTTT.

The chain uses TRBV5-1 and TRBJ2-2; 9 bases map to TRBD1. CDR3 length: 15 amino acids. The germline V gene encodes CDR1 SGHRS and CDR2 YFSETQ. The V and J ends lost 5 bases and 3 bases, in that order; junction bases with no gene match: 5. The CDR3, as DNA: TGCGCCAGCAGTTACAGGGGGCTAGACACCGGGGAGCTGTTTTTT. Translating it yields CASSYRGLDTGELFF.

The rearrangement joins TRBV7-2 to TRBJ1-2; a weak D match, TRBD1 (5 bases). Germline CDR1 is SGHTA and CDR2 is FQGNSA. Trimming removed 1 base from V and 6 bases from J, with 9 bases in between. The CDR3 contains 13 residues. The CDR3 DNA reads TGTGCCAGCAGCTTAGTCGGCAGGGATGGCTACACCTTC. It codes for CASSLVGRDGYTF. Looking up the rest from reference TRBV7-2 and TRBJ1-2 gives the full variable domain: GAGVSQSPSNKVTEKGKDVELRCDPISGHTALYWYRQSLGQGLEFLIYFQGNSAPDKSGLPSDRFSAERTGGSVSTLTIQRTQQEDSAVYLCASSLVGRDGYTFGSGTRLTVV.

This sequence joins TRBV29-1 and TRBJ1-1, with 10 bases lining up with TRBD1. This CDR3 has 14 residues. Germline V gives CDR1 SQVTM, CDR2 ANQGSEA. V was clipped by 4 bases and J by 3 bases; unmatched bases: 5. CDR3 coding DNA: TGCAGCGTTGTACGGGACAGGGGATACACTGAAGCTTTCTTT. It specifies CSVVRDRGYTEAFF.